This record covers a single T cell receptor beta chain. The antigen remains unidentified. The data belong to a study of shared clonotypes between healthy human individuals. Study-level findings and limits: Richness estimates generally favored naive over memory subsets.

The authors distributed each subset's genomic DNA evenly over several immunoSEQ plates. Under the authors' procedure: ImmunoSEQ junction-only sequences lacked quality scores, so their filtering differed. Profiling relied on immunoSEQ multiplex PCR, and the TCRdb table lists in-frame clones only, not all of them. The D gene and trimming were derived from the DNA, and the V and J assignments and clone size from that table. The table includes fewer than 1.4 million clones, 75% to 80% detected once. CDR1 and CDR2 from the germline V gene are SNHLY and FYNNEI. This CDR3 is 12 amino acids long. Trimming pared 2 bases from V and 3 bases from J, leaving 5 bases between.

Sequenced input: memory CD4+ T cells from PBMCs. The subset denotes: CD45RA-negative fraction. This chain uses TRBV2 with TRBJ2-7; D call uncertain. This TCR was sampled from a man younger than 30 in good health. Some clones in this sample may be carry-over from other donors' samples. The CDR3 nucleotides read TGTGCCAGCAGTGAACCGAGCTACGAGCAGTACTTC. Translated, it gives CASSEPSYEQYF.